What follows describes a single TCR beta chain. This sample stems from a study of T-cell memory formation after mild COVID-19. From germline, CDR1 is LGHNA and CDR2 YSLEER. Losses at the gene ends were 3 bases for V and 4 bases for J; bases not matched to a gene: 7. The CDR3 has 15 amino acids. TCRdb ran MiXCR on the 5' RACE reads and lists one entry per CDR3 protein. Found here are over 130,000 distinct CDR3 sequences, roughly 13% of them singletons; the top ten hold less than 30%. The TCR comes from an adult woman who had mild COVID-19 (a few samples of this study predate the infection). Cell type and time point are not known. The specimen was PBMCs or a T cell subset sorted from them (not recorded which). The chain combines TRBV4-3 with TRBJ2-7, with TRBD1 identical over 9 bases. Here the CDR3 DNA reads TGCGCCAGCAGCCAGGGAATAGGGACAGGGTACGAGCAGTACTTC. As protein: CASSQGIGTGYEQYF.